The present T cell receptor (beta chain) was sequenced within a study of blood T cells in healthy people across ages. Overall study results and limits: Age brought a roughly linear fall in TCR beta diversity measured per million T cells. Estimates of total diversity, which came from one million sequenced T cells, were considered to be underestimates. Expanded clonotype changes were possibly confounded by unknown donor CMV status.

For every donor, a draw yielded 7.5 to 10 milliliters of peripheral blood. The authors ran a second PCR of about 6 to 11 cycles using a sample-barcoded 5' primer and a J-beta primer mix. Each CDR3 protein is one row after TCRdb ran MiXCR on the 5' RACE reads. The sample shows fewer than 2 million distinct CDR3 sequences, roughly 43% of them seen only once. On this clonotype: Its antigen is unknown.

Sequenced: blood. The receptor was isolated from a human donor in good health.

CDR3 DNA sequence: TGCAGTGCCCCGGGCCGCTTATTGAGCTATGGCTACACCTTC. Translating gives CSAPGRLLSYGYTF. The V call is TRBV20-1, the J call TRBJ1-2; no clear D gene. This CDR3 region has 14 residues. Trimming removed 6 bases from V and 4 bases from J, with 18 bases in between. Germline lookup yields CDR1 DFQATT and CDR2 SNEGSKA (reference sequence).